The 13 T cell receptor beta chains below were found in one sample sequenced in a study of cytomegalovirus exposure and HLA in healthy donors. The PCR employed 60 Vbeta primers together with 13 Jbeta primers. The table came from immunoSEQ multiplex PCR; TCRdb's copy has only in-frame clones and leaves some out. The top ten clones hold approximately 7.5% of a sample with some 150,000 clones, approximately 8.9% of them seen once. Source material: PBMCs. The origin of the receptors is a woman between 40 and 55 years old in good health and CMV-seropositive.

Only a few counts were recorded for this clone. The rearrangement uses TRBV6-1 and TRBJ1-2, with 8 bases lining up with TRBD1. Looked up from germline, CDR1 is MNHNS and CDR2 is SASEGT. Trimming removed 6 bases from V and 4 bases from J; junction bases left unmatched: 4. The CDR3 has 13 amino acids. CDR3 protein: CASSDRGGYGYTF. The DNA of the CDR3 is TGTGCCAGCAGCGACAGGGGCGGCTATGGCTACACCTTC.

This clone has only a few counts. The V gene is TRBV10-3, the J gene TRBJ1-2; a weak D match, TRBD1 (6 bases). The CDR3 sequence is 14 residues long. Trimming removed 6 bases at V and 2 bases at J, with 13 bases between. Germline V lookup: CDR1 ENHRY, CDR2 SYGVKD. CDR3 region: CAISQTGPNYGYTF. The DNA of the CDR3 is TGTGCCATCAGCCAGACAGGACCCAACTATGGCTACACCTTC.

The chain links TRBV9 to TRBJ2-7, with D possibly being TRBD1 (6 bases). Deletions cut 0 bases from V and 0 bases from J, with 10 bases between. Germline values: CDR1 SGDLS, CDR2 YYNGEE. The CDR3 is made up of 15 amino acids. The CDR3 nucleotides are TGTGCCAGCAGCGTAGGTCAGGGGTTCTCCTACGAGCAGTACTTC. It yields the protein CASSVGQGFSYEQYF.

Details on this clone: A read error may account for a junction end that differs from germline. The chain is built from TRBV2 and TRBJ2-2; 8 nucleotides agree with TRBD1. This CDR3 is 14 amino acids long. Germline CDR1 and CDR2: SNHLY and FYNNEI. The CDR3 coding sequence is TGTGCCAGCAGTGGTCGGACAGGGATCGGGGAGCCGTTTTTT. Translating it yields CASSGRTGIGEPFF.

V gene TRBV6-1 combines with J gene TRBJ2-7; TRBD2 matches 10 bases. Germline V gene lookup returns CDR1 MNHNS and CDR2 SASEGT. V was clipped by 4 bases and J by 2 bases; unmatched bases: 11. This CDR3 has 17 amino acids. The CDR3 reads CASSGTKTSGLPYEQYF. DNA for the CDR3: TGTGCCAGCAGTGGGACTAAGACTAGCGGGCTTCCCTACGAGCAGTACTTC.

This clone has just a few counts. The chain carries TRBV5-1 and TRBJ1-2; 12 bases align to TRBD1. CDR3 length: 17 amino acids. The germline V gene has CDR1 SGHRS and CDR2 YFSETQ. V was clipped by 4 bases and J by 4 bases; unmatched bases: 11. CDR3 in DNA: TGCGCCAGCAGCCAGACCGGGACAGGGGGCGCATTCTATGGCTACACCTTC. This translates into CASSQTGTGGAFYGYTF.

The CDR3 loop reads CASSGQGGTEAFF. The CDR3 DNA follows: TGTGCCAGTAGCGGACAGGGAGGGACTGAAGCTTTCTTT. The V gene is TRBV19, the J gene TRBJ1-1; 8 bases are shared with TRBD1. CDR3 length: 13 residues. Germline-derived CDR1 and CDR2 are LNHDA and SQIVND (reference sequence). V dropped 6 bases and J dropped 5; count of bases not matched to a gene: 5.

This clone was found many times. This chain links TRBV6-6 with TRBJ2-7, with D perhaps matching TRBD1 (5 bases). The CDR3 length is 13 residues. Germline CDR1 and CDR2: MNHNY and SVGAGI (reference sequence). V was trimmed by 4 bases and J by 1 base, leaving 8 bases between them. CDR3 protein: CASSSTGSYEQYF. As DNA, the CDR3 is TGTGCCAGCAGTTCCACAGGATCCTACGAGCAGTACTTC.

This clone was found a few times. The CDR3 DNA reads TGTGCCAGCAGCTCCCGGGGGGACCATGAGTATTTT. Its protein product is CASSSRGDHEYF. V usage is TRBV11-2 and J usage is TRBJ2-3, with 7 bases identical to TRBD2. The CDR3 runs 12 residues. V shed 4 bases, J shed 13 bases, and the junction held 8 bases outside the gene matches. CDR1 is SGHAT, CDR2 FQNNGV, per germline.

The genes are TRBV10-2 and TRBJ1-1, with 7 bases matching TRBD1. V shed 3 bases and J 11 bases; nucleotides not matched to a gene: 3. Germline CDR1 reads WSHSY; CDR2 reads SAAADI. The CDR3 extends over 11 amino acids. In DNA, the CDR3 is TGCGCCAGCAGTGAAGGCAGGGGGGCTTTCTTT. It is translated as CASSEGRGAFF.

This clone was seen a few times. The same CDR3 can be traced to other DNA sequences in this sample. The chain combines TRBV6-5 with TRBJ2-7, with D perhaps TRBD1 (5 bases). The CDR3 consists of 13 residues. Trimming cost V 5 bases and J 6 bases, with 14 bases left between them. From germline, CDR1 is MNHEY and CDR2 SVGAGI. Here the CDR3 DNA reads TGTGCCAGCAGTGTAGTCCAGGGCGGCGAGCAGTACTTC. It yields the protein CASSVVQGGEQYF.

The J gene is TRBJ2-4, the V gene TRBV10-2; TRBD2 might be the D (6 bases). V gave up 3 bases and J gave up 9 bases, with 9 bases separating them. The CDR3 is made up of 12 amino acids. CDR1 is WSHSY and CDR2 is SAAADI in the germline V gene. In nucleotides, the CDR3 is TGCGCCAGCAGTGAACTAGCTATCATTCAGTACTTC. Protein: CASSELAIIQYF.

The V and J genes are TRBV5-4 and TRBJ2-3, with 9 bases matching TRBD2. Trimming took 1 base from V and 4 from J; bases not matched to a gene: 4. Germline assignment: CDR1 SGHNT and CDR2 YYREEE (reference sequence). The CDR3 consists of 15 residues. CDR3 protein: CASSLRGGAADTQYF. The CDR3 bases are TGTGCCAGCAGCTTGCGCGGGGGGGCCGCAGATACGCAGTATTTT.